This record covers a single T cell receptor (beta chain). The target antigen is unknown. 60 Vbeta and 13 Jbeta primers were used in PCR. TCRdb keeps only in-frame clones here, not all; method: immunoSEQ multiplex PCR. The table records about 100,000 clones, roughly three quarters of them present only once. Though probably carrying unrecorded immune exposures, donors were nominally healthy at sampling. There are 17 residues in the CDR3. V lost 4 bases and J lost 0, with 17 bases in between. Germline CDR1 and CDR2: SGDLS and YYNGEE. This record belongs to a study of cytomegalovirus exposure and HLA in healthy donors. Study-level findings and limits: Sequences of the TCR beta chain were said to predict the HLA-A and HLA-B alleles of most subjects accurately. Versus the roughly 640-donor mean, an Asian-associated ancestry cluster reportedly showed fewer N-insertions in a later analysis. In a later analysis, parvovirus B19, influenza, CMV and Epstein-Barr virus appeared linked to several top co-occurrence clusters.

The receptor was isolated from a woman aged 55-69 years in good health and CMV-seronegative. The sample was PBMCs. The chain couples TRBV9 to TRBJ1-3; D call uncertain. CDR3 sequence: CASSNYAREFSGNTIYF. Here the CDR3 DNA reads TGTGCCAGCAGCAACTATGCCCGTGAATTCTCTGGAAACACCATATATTTT.